The 11 T cell receptor beta chains below come from one sample, sequenced in a study of T-cell memory formation after mild COVID-19. TCRdb re-called the 5' RACE reads through MiXCR, storing one row per CDR3 protein. This sample carries over 250,000 distinct CDR3 sequences, 15% to 20% of them seen once, and the ten largest clones take more than 20%. The sequencing input was PBMCs or a T cell subset sorted from them (not recorded which). These TCRs come from a man between 18 and 29 years old who had mild COVID-19 (a few samples of this study predate the infection). Cell type and time point are not known.

The DNA of the CDR3 is TGTGCCAGCAGCTCCCTCACCGACGGAGGAAGCGAAAAACTGTTTTTT. Encoded protein: CASSSLTDGGSEKLFF. This sequence joins TRBV7-8 and TRBJ1-4; D is ambiguous. V was trimmed by 4 bases and J by 8 bases, leaving 20 bases between them. CDR3 length: 16 amino acids. CDR1 SGHVS and CDR2 FQNEAQ come from the germline V gene.

This clonotype has just a few counts. The chain joins TRBV20-1 to TRBJ2-1; tentatively, D is TRBD2 (6 bases). The CDR3 has 15 residues. V lost 2 bases to trimming and J lost 5 bases, with 16 bases between them. CDR1 is DFQATT and CDR2 is SNEGSKA in the germline V gene (reference sequence). CDR3 nucleotide sequence: TGCAGTGCTAGACCTGCTAGAGGACTACACAATGAGCAGTTCTTC. Its protein product is CSARPARGLHNEQFF.

This rearrangement joins TRBV18 to TRBJ2-5; D remains ambiguous. The CDR3 contains 12 residues. Germline CDR1 and CDR2: KGHSH and LQKENI. The germline V and J ends were trimmed by 3 bases and 5 bases, with 7 bases remaining between them. In DNA, the CDR3 is TGTGCCAGCTCACCCCAAGCGGAGACCCAGTACTTC. This gives the protein CASSPQAETQYF.

The table lists this clonotype with a few counts. The chain combines TRBV5-8 with TRBJ1-6, with D uncertain. Germline V gene sequence: CDR1 SGHTS, CDR2 YDEGEE. V was cut by 1 base and J by 7 bases, with 12 bases left in between. The CDR3 is 15 amino acids. CDR3 loop: CASSLRGNRNSPLHF. In DNA, the CDR3 is TGTGCCAGCAGCTTGCGTGGGAACCGCAATTCACCCCTCCACTTT.

The table lists this clonotype with a few counts. The J gene is TRBJ2-1, the V gene TRBV7-9, with D uncertain. CDR1 is SEHNR, CDR2 FQNEAQ, per germline (reference sequence). The CDR3 sequence is 15 residues long. V lost 5 bases and J lost 6, with 17 bases in between. The CDR3 spells CASSLVASTANEQFF. The CDR3 nucleotides read TGTGCCAGCAGCCTAGTTGCTAGTACCGCCAATGAGCAGTTCTTC.

The chain links TRBV6-4 to TRBJ1-1, with unresolved D. The CDR3 totals 12 residues. Deletions cut 5 bases from V and 3 bases from J, with 7 bases between. CDR1 is MRHNA, CDR2 SNTAGT, per germline. CDR3 DNA sequence: TGTGCCAGCAGTAGAACCGACACTGAAGCTTTCTTT. Translating it yields CASSRTDTEAFF.

This clonotype was seen at least ten times. The chain employs TRBV7-8 and TRBJ1-2, with a weak D call TRBD1 (5 bases). Trimming removed 5 bases at V and 3 bases at J, with 13 bases between. Germline V gives CDR1 SGHVS, CDR2 FQNEAQ. The CDR3 runs 14 residues. The DNA of the CDR3 is TGTGCCAGCAGCCCAGGGACCGACGACTATGGCTACACCTTC. Translating it yields CASSPGTDDYGYTF.

Note on this clonotype: The junction differs from germline at one of its ends, possibly a read error. This rearrangement joins TRBV12-3 or TRBV12-4 to TRBJ1-2; maybe TRBD1 (5 bases). CDR3 length equals 15 residues. CDR3: CAGSLTGGSPYGYTF. CDR3 nucleotide sequence: TGTGCCGGCAGTTTAACCGGGGGGTCCCCCTATGGCTACACCTTC.

The chain couples TRBV12-3 or TRBV12-4 to TRBJ1-5, with 7 bases identical to TRBD1. Trimming removed 8 bases from V and 5 bases from J; junction bases left unmatched: 3. This CDR3 region has 12 residues. The CDR3 here is CASGRGDQPQHF. In DNA, the CDR3 is TGTGCCAGCGGCAGGGGGGATCAGCCCCAGCATTTT.

This clonotype was counted at least ten times. The genes are TRBV7-8 and TRBJ2-5; 11 bases align to TRBD2. Germline assignment: CDR1 SGHVS and CDR2 FQNEAQ. This CDR3 spans 14 amino acids. After removal of 3 bases from V and 3 bases from J, the junction contained 0 bases not matched to a gene. The CDR3 sequence is CASSLTSGEETQYF. The CDR3 bases are TGTGCCAGCAGCTTGACTAGCGGGGAAGAGACCCAGTACTTC.

The chain joins TRBV4-3 to TRBJ2-1; TRBD1 matches at 11 bases. CDR1 is LGHNA, CDR2 YSLEER, per germline. The CDR3 runs to 14 residues. Trimming removed 1 base from V and 9 bases from J; junction bases left unmatched: 2. The CDR3 region is CASSQVGTGGEQFF. For the CDR3, the DNA is TGCGCCAGCAGCCAAGTCGGGACAGGGGGTGAGCAGTTCTTC.